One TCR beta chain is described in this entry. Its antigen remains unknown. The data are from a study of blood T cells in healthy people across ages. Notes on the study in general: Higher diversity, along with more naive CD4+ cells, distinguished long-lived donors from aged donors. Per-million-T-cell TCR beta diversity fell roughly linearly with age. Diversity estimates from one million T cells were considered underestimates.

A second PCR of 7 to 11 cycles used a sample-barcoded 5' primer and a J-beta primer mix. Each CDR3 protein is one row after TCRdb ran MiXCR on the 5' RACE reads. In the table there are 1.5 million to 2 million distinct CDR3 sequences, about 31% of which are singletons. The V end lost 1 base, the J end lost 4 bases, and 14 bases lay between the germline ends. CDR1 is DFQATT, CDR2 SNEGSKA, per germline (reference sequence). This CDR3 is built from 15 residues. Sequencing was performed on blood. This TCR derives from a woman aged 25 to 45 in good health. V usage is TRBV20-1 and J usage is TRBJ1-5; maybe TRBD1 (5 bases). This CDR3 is CSARGLGRDNQPQHF. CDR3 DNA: TGCAGTGCTAGAGGTTTGGGCAGGGATAATCAGCCCCAGCATTTT.